A selection of T cell receptor beta chains follows, all from one sample in a study of blood T cells in healthy people across ages. TCRdb reprocessed the 5' RACE reads via MiXCR and lists one record per CDR3 protein. The sample holds 1.4 million or so distinct CDR3 sequences, 35% to 45% seen once. The sample was blood. All receptors come from a woman aged 18 to 35 in good health. CDR3s include the opening cysteine and the closing phenylalanine or tryptophan. The order of the fields is CDR3 protein, CDR3 DNA, J gene, D gene, clone size, V gene. A D gene is named only where the DNA matches it firmly. Clone size appears in some rows only: once, few, many, or a class for an expanded clone.

CDR3 protein: CDSSPLGRADTQYF
CDR3 DNA: TGTGACAGCAGTCCCCTCGGGCGGGCAGATACGCAGTATTTT
J gene: TRBJ2-3
D gene: NA
clone size: NA
V gene: TRBV27

CDR3 protein: CASSLSPRGYSTDTQYF
CDR3 DNA: TGCGCCAGCAGCCTCTCACCACGGGGCTATAGCACAGATACGCAGTATTTT
J gene: TRBJ2-3
D gene: NA
clone size: few
V gene: TRBV4-1

CDR3 protein: CASSVETGSIYEQYF
CDR3 DNA: TGTGCCAGCAGCGTAGAAACGGGTTCCATCTACGAGCAGTACTTC
J gene: TRBJ2-7
D gene: NA
clone size: NA
V gene: TRBV9

CDR3 protein: CASGRDRGNIQYF
CDR3 DNA: TGTGCTAGTGGTCGGGACAGGGGGAACATTCAGTACTTC
J gene: TRBJ2-4
D gene: TRBD1
clone size: NA
V gene: TRBV12-5

CDR3 protein: CASSQNPGLLQGYTF
CDR3 DNA: TGCGCCAGCAGCCAAAACCCAGGCCTCCTGCAGGGCTACACTTTC
J gene: TRBJ1-2
D gene: NA
clone size: NA
V gene: TRBV4-1

CDR3 protein: CASSLDRWDRPNEKLFF
CDR3 DNA: TGTGCCAGCAGCTTAGATCGGTGGGACAGGCCTAATGAAAAACTGTTTTTT
J gene: TRBJ1-4
D gene: TRBD1
clone size: NA
V gene: TRBV7-2

CDR3 protein: CASSLEGSTEQYF
CDR3 DNA: TGTGCCAGCAGCCTTGAGGGGAGCACTGAGCAGTACTTC
J gene: TRBJ2-7
D gene: NA
clone size: NA
V gene: TRBV12-3/TRBV12-4

CDR3 protein: CSVPTSRAYNEQFF
CDR3 DNA: TGCAGCGTTCCGACCTCCCGGGCCTACAATGAGCAGTTCTTC
J gene: TRBJ2-1
D gene: NA
clone size: many
V gene: TRBV29-1

CDR3 protein: CASSLGSPGYTF
CDR3 DNA: TGTGCCAGCAGCTTGGGTTCCCCTGGCTACACCTTC
J gene: TRBJ1-2
D gene: NA
clone size: few
V gene: TRBV5-6

CDR3 protein: CASHPRTSGDETQYF
CDR3 DNA: TGTGCCAGCCATCCCCGGACTAGCGGGGACGAGACCCAGTACTTC
J gene: TRBJ2-5
D gene: TRBD2
clone size: NA
V gene: TRBV2

CDR3 protein: CASRHGRSGEAFF
CDR3 DNA: TGTGCCAGCCGACACGGACGATCCGGTGAAGCTTTCTTT
J gene: TRBJ1-1
D gene: NA
clone size: NA
V gene: TRBV5-6

CDR3 protein: CSAREGSTGSPLHF
CDR3 DNA: TGCAGTGCTAGAGAGGGCTCCACAGGGTCACCCCTCCACTTT
J gene: TRBJ1-6
D gene: NA
clone size: NA
V gene: TRBV20-1

CDR3 protein: CASSLDGAWQSEQFF
CDR3 DNA: TGTGCCAGCAGCTTAGACGGAGCGTGGCAGAGTGAGCAGTTCTTC
J gene: TRBJ2-1
D gene: NA
clone size: NA
V gene: TRBV7-2

CDR3 protein: CATSDSGGAGETQYF
CDR3 DNA: TGTGCCACCAGTGACAGCGGGGGGGCCGGGGAGACCCAGTACTTC
J gene: TRBJ2-5
D gene: TRBD2
clone size: NA
V gene: TRBV24-1

CDR3 protein: CAGSSGQSSSYNSPLHF
CDR3 DNA: TGTGCCGGCAGCTCGGGACAGTCGAGCTCCTATAATTCACCCCTCCACTTT
J gene: TRBJ1-6
D gene: TRBD1
clone size: NA
V gene: TRBV7-2

CDR3 protein: CASSSTGASNEKLFF
CDR3 DNA: TGTGCCAGCAGCTCGACCGGGGCTTCTAATGAAAAACTGTTTTTT
J gene: TRBJ1-4
D gene: NA
clone size: NA
V gene: TRBV7-2

CDR3 protein: CSARTAGGNEQFF
CDR3 DNA: TGCAGTGCTAGGACGGCAGGGGGCAATGAGCAGTTCTTC
J gene: TRBJ2-1
D gene: TRBD1
clone size: NA
V gene: TRBV20-1

CDR3 protein: CASSLVRQGRGEKLFF
CDR3 DNA: TGTGCCAGCAGCTTAGTCCGGCAGGGTCGAGGTGAAAAACTGTTTTTT
J gene: TRBJ1-4
D gene: NA
clone size: NA
V gene: TRBV7-9

CDR3 protein: CASSLRTGGNQETQYF
CDR3 DNA: TGTGCCAGCAGCCTTCGGACAGGGGGAAACCAAGAGACCCAGTACTTC
J gene: TRBJ2-5
D gene: TRBD1
clone size: NA
V gene: TRBV14

CDR3 protein: CASSSASGRSTDTQYF
CDR3 DNA: TGTGCCAGCAGCTCCGCTAGCGGGAGAAGCACAGATACGCAGTATTTT
J gene: TRBJ2-3
D gene: TRBD2
clone size: NA
V gene: TRBV7-2

CDR3 protein: CAGSQGQGTDTQYF
CDR3 DNA: TGTGCCGGCAGCCAGGGACAAGGCACAGATACGCAGTATTTT
J gene: TRBJ2-3
D gene: NA
clone size: NA
V gene: TRBV5-5

CDR3 protein: CASSQAARQNYGYTF
CDR3 DNA: TGTGCCAGCAGCCAAGCTGCCAGACAGAACTATGGCTACACCTTC
J gene: TRBJ1-2
D gene: NA
clone size: once
V gene: TRBV3-1

CDR3 protein: CASSGPQGGYEQYF
CDR3 DNA: TGCGCCAGCAGCGGTCCGCAGGGCGGCTACGAGCAGTACTTC
J gene: TRBJ2-7
D gene: NA
clone size: NA
V gene: TRBV5-1

CDR3 protein: CASSLDMAGGPEQYF
CDR3 DNA: TGTGCCAGCAGCTTAGATATGGCGGGAGGGCCGGAGCAGTACTTC
J gene: TRBJ2-7
D gene: TRBD2
clone size: few
V gene: TRBV7-2

CDR3 protein: CASSESQGYNEQFF
CDR3 DNA: TGTGCCAGCAGTGAATCCCAGGGGTACAATGAGCAGTTCTTC
J gene: TRBJ2-1
D gene: NA
clone size: NA
V gene: TRBV12-3/TRBV12-4

CDR3 protein: CASSLMGANTGELFF
CDR3 DNA: TGTGCTAGCAGTTTGATGGGTGCGAACACCGGGGAGCTGTTTTTT
J gene: TRBJ2-2
D gene: NA
clone size: few
V gene: TRBV28

CDR3 protein: CASSLLAGGFNEQFF
CDR3 DNA: TGTGCCAGCAGCTTACTAGCGGGAGGTTTCAATGAGCAGTTCTTC
J gene: TRBJ2-1
D gene: TRBD2
clone size: NA
V gene: TRBV7-3

CDR3 protein: CSVARTGIGYEQYF
CDR3 DNA: TGCAGCGTGGCACGTACAGGTATAGGCTACGAGCAGTACTTC
J gene: TRBJ2-7
D gene: NA
clone size: NA
V gene: TRBV29-1

CDR3 protein: CASSRRNGQFF
CDR3 DNA: TGTGCCAGCAGTCGTCGCAATGGGCAGTTCTTC
J gene: TRBJ2-1
D gene: NA
clone size: NA
V gene: TRBV6-2/TRBV6-3

CDR3 protein: CASSKGQGASSLQPQHF
CDR3 DNA: TGTGCCAGCAGTAAGGGACAGGGGGCTTCCTCCCTCCAGCCCCAGCATTTT
J gene: TRBJ1-5
D gene: TRBD1
clone size: few
V gene: TRBV6-6

CDR3 protein: CASGFVGRNTEAFF
CDR3 DNA: TGTGCCAGCGGCTTTGTAGGCCGGAACACTGAAGCTTTCTTT
J gene: TRBJ1-1
D gene: NA
clone size: NA
V gene: TRBV7-9

CDR3 protein: CSARVGPTVYGYTF
CDR3 DNA: TGCAGTGCTAGAGTGGGCCCGACAGTCTATGGCTACACCTTC
J gene: TRBJ1-2
D gene: NA
clone size: NA
V gene: TRBV20-1

CDR3 protein: CSTGWGHNEQYF
CDR3 DNA: TGCAGTACGGGATGGGGCCACAATGAGCAGTACTTC
J gene: TRBJ2-7
D gene: NA
clone size: once
V gene: TRBV20-1

CDR3 protein: CASSLENPGLLGKLFF
CDR3 DNA: TGCGCCAGCAGCTTGGAAAACCCGGGACTACTTGGAAAACTGTTTTTT
J gene: TRBJ1-4
D gene: NA
clone size: few
V gene: TRBV5-1

CDR3 protein: CASRTYRGLGRTQYF
CDR3 DNA: TGCGCCAGCAGGACATACCGAGGTCTGGGAAGGACCCAGTACTTC
J gene: TRBJ2-5
D gene: NA
clone size: few
V gene: TRBV4-3

CDR3 protein: CASTRNYHSYNEQFF
CDR3 DNA: TGTGCCAGCACCCGGAACTACCACTCCTACAATGAGCAGTTCTTC
J gene: TRBJ2-1
D gene: NA
clone size: NA
V gene: TRBV6-2/TRBV6-3

CDR3 protein: CASSQGYSYNEQFF
CDR3 DNA: TGTGCCAGCAGCCAGGGGTACTCCTACAATGAGCAGTTCTTC
J gene: TRBJ2-1
D gene: NA
clone size: NA
V gene: TRBV7-2

CDR3 protein: CASGAQGNTEAFF
CDR3 DNA: TGTGCCAGCGGTGCACAGGGGAACACTGAAGCTTTCTTT
J gene: TRBJ1-1
D gene: NA
clone size: few
V gene: TRBV6-1

CDR3 protein: CASSFLAGDNEQFF
CDR3 DNA: TGCGCCAGCAGCTTTCTAGCGGGTGACAATGAGCAGTTCTTC
J gene: TRBJ2-1
D gene: TRBD2
clone size: many
V gene: TRBV5-1

CDR3 protein: CASSKYSSEQYF
CDR3 DNA: TGTGCCAGCAGCAAATATAGCAGTGAGCAGTACTTC
J gene: TRBJ2-7
D gene: NA
clone size: NA
V gene: TRBV9

CDR3 protein: CSASQGRYNYGYTF
CDR3 DNA: TGCAGTGCTAGTCAAGGGAGGTATAACTATGGCTACACCTTC
J gene: TRBJ1-2
D gene: NA
clone size: few
V gene: TRBV20-1

CDR3 protein: CASSVTSANTGELFF
CDR3 DNA: TGTGCCAGCAGCGTAACTAGCGCCAACACCGGGGAGCTGTTTTTT
J gene: TRBJ2-2
D gene: TRBD2
clone size: NA
V gene: TRBV7-3

CDR3 protein: CSARRANYGYTF
CDR3 DNA: TGCAGTGCTAGGCGGGCTAACTATGGCTACACCTTC
J gene: TRBJ1-2
D gene: NA
clone size: many
V gene: TRBV20-1

CDR3 protein: CASSHWSTVHEAFF
CDR3 DNA: TGTGCCAGCAGCCATTGGTCGACGGTTCATGAAGCTTTCTTT
J gene: TRBJ1-1
D gene: NA
clone size: NA
V gene: TRBV14

CDR3 protein: CASSSIQDNTEVFF
CDR3 DNA: TGCGCCAGCAGCTCAATACAGGACAACACTGAAGTTTTCTTT
J gene: TRBJ1-1
D gene: NA
clone size: NA
V gene: TRBV5-1

CDR3 protein: CSAPRGGLLETQYF
CDR3 DNA: TGCAGTGCCCCCCGCGGGGGGCTATTAGAGACCCAGTACTTC
J gene: TRBJ2-5
D gene: TRBD2
clone size: many
V gene: TRBV20-1

CDR3 protein: CASSPEGTIDEQYF
CDR3 DNA: TGTGCCAGCAGCCCAGAGGGGACGATCGATGAGCAGTACTTC
J gene: TRBJ2-5
D gene: NA
clone size: NA
V gene: TRBV7-3

CDR3 protein: CASSLLTGGNTGELFF
CDR3 DNA: TGTGCCAGCAGTTTACTTACAGGGGGGAACACCGGGGAGCTGTTTTTT
J gene: TRBJ2-2
D gene: TRBD1
clone size: NA
V gene: TRBV28

CDR3 protein: CASSVRQVDNEQFF
CDR3 DNA: TGTGCCAGCAGTGTGCGACAGGTGGACAATGAGCAGTTCTTC
J gene: TRBJ2-1
D gene: NA
clone size: NA
V gene: TRBV2

CDR3 protein: CASSRFKVDTQYF
CDR3 DNA: TGTGCCAGCAGCCGGTTTAAGGTGGATACGCAGTATTTT
J gene: TRBJ2-3
D gene: NA
clone size: NA
V gene: TRBV27

CDR3 protein: CASSKGTGGFSFF
CDR3 DNA: TGCGCCAGCAGCAAGGGGACAGGGGGTTTTTCTTTCTTT
J gene: TRBJ1-1
D gene: TRBD1
clone size: NA
V gene: TRBV5-1

CDR3 protein: CASSRLAGAYQETQYF
CDR3 DNA: TGCGCCAGCAGCCGATTAGCGGGGGCGTACCAAGAGACCCAGTACTTC
J gene: TRBJ2-5
D gene: TRBD2
clone size: NA
V gene: TRBV4-3